This is a list of T cell receptor beta chains from one sample in a study of cytomegalovirus exposure and HLA in healthy donors. Profiling relied on immunoSEQ multiplex PCR, and the TCRdb table lists in-frame clones only, not all of them. The table records some 120,000 clones, over 60% of them present only once. The specimen sequenced was PBMCs. The receptor source for this set is a female donor in good health and CMV-seronegative. The CDR3 runs from the conserved cysteine through the conserved F or W. The order of the fields is V gene, clone size, J gene, D gene, CDR3 protein, CDR3 DNA. The D gene is left open where the match is weak. Clone sizes are given selectively: once, few, many, or a class where the clone is expanded.

TRBV5-1	few	TRBJ1-1	-	CASSLDAWADTEAFF	TGCGCCAGCAGCTTAGACGCGTGGGCAGACACTGAAGCTTTCTTT
TRBV19	-	TRBJ2-3	TRBD1	CASSIGQGKGDTQYF	TGTGCCAGTAGTATAGGACAGGGGAAGGGGGATACGCAGTATTTT
TRBV6-5	-	TRBJ1-1	-	CASYRGGVTEAFF	TGTGCCAGCTATCGGGGGGGGGTCACTGAAGCTTTCTTT
TRBV19	-	TRBJ2-1	-	CASSIGRAMSYNEQFF	TGTGCCAGTAGTATAGGCAGGGCGATGTCCTACAATGAGCAGTTCTTC
TRBV6-1	-	TRBJ2-7	TRBD2	CASSEISGNTYYEQYF	TGTGCCAGCAGTGAAATAAGCGGGAATACTTACTACGAGCAGTACTTC
TRBV21-1	-	TRBJ1-1	-	CASSIRRGVNTEAFF	TGTGCCAGCAGCATACGTCGAGGCGTGAACACTGAAGCTTTCTTT
TRBV2	-	TRBJ2-2	TRBD1	CASRSDRANTRELFF	TGTGCCAGCAGGTCGGACAGGGCGAACACCAGGGAGCTGTTCTTT
TRBV18	-	TRBJ1-4	-	CASSPMVGQINEKLFF	TGTGCCAGCTCACCAATGGTGGGGCAGATTAATGAAAAACTGTTTTTT
TRBV7-9	-	TRBJ1-4	-	CASSLVGGTNEKLFF	TGTGCCAGCAGCTTAGTCGGGGGAACTAATGAAAAACTGTTTTTT
TRBV7-9	once	TRBJ1-4	-	CASSSAGGNEKLFF	TGTGCCAGCAGCTCGGCGGGGGGTAATGAAAAACTGTTTTTT
TRBV5-1	-	TRBJ2-7	-	CASSLSPGVGSYEQYF	TGCGCCAGCAGCTTGTCCCCAGGGGTGGGCTCCTACGAGCAGTACTTC
TRBV6-5	once	TRBJ1-1	-	CASRYTPDTEAFF	TGTGCCAGCAGGTACACCCCGGACACTGAAGCTTTCTTT
TRBV4-1	-	TRBJ2-4	-	CASSLSGKNIQYF	TGCGCCAGCAGCCTCTCCGGCAAAAACATTCAGTACTTC
TRBV30	-	TRBJ1-2	-	CAWFVRNYGYTF	TGTGCCTGGTTCGTGAGAAACTATGGCTACACCTTC
TRBV5-1	-	TRBJ2-1	-	CASSLAGAAEQFF	TGCGCCAGCAGCTTGGCAGGGGCGGCTGAGCAGTTCTTC
TRBV13	once	TRBJ2-1	TRBD2	CASSGTSGISRSYNEQFF	TGTGCCAGCAGCGGGACTAGCGGGATAAGCCGGTCCTACAATGAGCAGTTCTTC
TRBV7-2	-	TRBJ2-3	TRBD2	CASSLRLAGPDTDTQYF	TGTGCCAGCAGCCTTCGACTAGCGGGGCCCGACACAGATACGCAGTATTTT
TRBV7-8	few	TRBJ2-1	TRBD2	CASSRVGTRNSPSSYNEQFF	TGTGCCAGCAGCCGCGTGGGGACTAGAAATTCCCCGAGCTCCTACAATGAGCAGTTCTTC
TRBV19	-	TRBJ1-5	-	CASSILGSYSNQPQHF	TGTGCCAGTAGTATTTTGGGTAGCTATAGCAATCAGCCCCAGCATTTT
TRBV15	-	TRBJ2-7	TRBD1	CATSRDRARYEQYF	TGTGCCACCAGTCGGGACAGGGCTAGGTACGAGCAGTACTTC
TRBV19	-	TRBJ1-2	-	CASRRPGLRDGYTF	TGTGCCAGCCGCCGGCCGGGTCTCAGGGATGGCTACACCTTC